This is a list of T cell receptor beta chains from one sample in a study of brain T cells in children with intractable seizures. Clones were sequenced by immunoSEQ multiplex PCR, and TCRdb holds only the in-frame ones, with some missing. In the table there are about 76,000 clones, about 93% of which are singletons. The sequences come from peripheral blood, collected at surgery. The source of these receptors is a boy younger than two with tuberous sclerosis and intractable seizures. CDR3s include the opening cysteine and the closing phenylalanine or tryptophan. D genes are given only for firm matches. Size tells how often a clone was seen (once, few, many) or the class of an expanded clone, and some rows leave it out.

D	V	size	J	DNA	CDR3
NA	TRBV7-9	once	TRBJ2-7	TGTGCCAGCAGCCCCCAGGTGACCTACGAGCAGTACTTC	CASSPQVTYEQYF
TRBD1	TRBV18	NA	TRBJ1-1	TGTGCCAGCTCACTCAAGGCTGGGACAGGGAACACTGAAGCTTTCTTT	CASSLKAGTGNTEAFF
NA	TRBV18	NA	TRBJ1-5	TGTGCCAGCTCACCGACCCAGTTGAAGCCCCAGCATTTT	CASSPTQLKPQHF
TRBD2	TRBV6-5	NA	TRBJ2-7	TGTGCCAGCACCCGACTAGCGGGGCCTTACGAGCAGTACTTC	CASTRLAGPYEQYF
NA	TRBV6-6	NA	TRBJ2-6	TGTGCCAGCAGTTACTCGACTTTGGGGGCCAACGTCCTGACTTTC	CASSYSTLGANVLTF
NA	TRBV27	NA	TRBJ1-1	TGTGCCAGCAGTTTATCAGACTCGAACACTGAAGCTTTCTTT	CASSLSDSNTEAFF
NA	TRBV5-4	NA	TRBJ2-7	TGTGCCAGCAGCTTGGAGGTCAACTCCTACGAGCAGTACTTC	CASSLEVNSYEQYF
NA	TRBV5-1	NA	TRBJ2-3	TGCGCCAGCAGCTTCCTTTCAGATACGCAGTATTTT	CASSFLSDTQYF
TRBD1	TRBV18	few	TRBJ1-1	TGTGCCAGCTCACAGGGACAGGGAGGGGATACTGAAGCTTTCTTT	CASSQGQGGDTEAFF
NA	TRBV21-1	NA	TRBJ2-6	TGTGCCAGCAGCTCCCAGGGGACAGGTAGGGCCAACGTCCTGACTTTC	CASSSQGTGRANVLTF
TRBD2	TRBV7-2	NA	TRBJ2-3	TGTGCCAGCACCTCTCTGGGACTAGCGTCCCCCACAGATACGCAGTATTTT	CASTSLGLASPTDTQYF
NA	TRBV5-1	NA	TRBJ2-7	TGCGCCAGCAGCTTGAAAGCCTACGAGCAGTACTTC	CASSLKAYEQYF
TRBD1	TRBV29-1	once	TRBJ2-4	TGCAGCGTCCGGGACAGATACAAAAACATTCAGTACTTC	CSVRDRYKNIQYF
NA	TRBV25-1	NA	TRBJ1-1	TGTGCCAGCAGTGGTCTTGGGTGGGGGGACGGCACTGAAGCTTTCTTT	CASSGLGWGDGTEAFF
NA	TRBV12-3/TRBV12-4	NA	TRBJ2-7	TGTGCCAGCAGTCTGGACCCAGCCGAGCAGTACTTC	CASSLDPAEQYF
NA	TRBV19	NA	TRBJ2-3	TGTGCCAGTAGTATGCTGCCCTACACAGATACGCAGTATTTT	CASSMLPYTDTQYF
TRBD2	TRBV30	NA	TRBJ2-3	TGTGCCTGGAGCTTGGGGAGCGGGACGGGGGATACGCAGTATTTT	CAWSLGSGTGDTQYF
NA	TRBV11-2	NA	TRBJ1-1	TGTGCCAGCAGCTTACACCAGGAGAACACTGAAGCTTTCTTT	CASSLHQENTEAFF
NA	TRBV29-1	NA	TRBJ2-1	TGCAGCGTTGAAGAGAGCTCCTACAATGAGCAGTTCTTC	CSVEESSYNEQFF
NA	TRBV10-3	NA	TRBJ1-2	TGTGCCATCAGTTACGGGGCCCAAGCGGGGGGCAACTATGGCTACACCTTC	CAISYGAQAGGNYGYTF
TRBD2	TRBV5-4	NA	TRBJ2-5	TGTGCCAGCAGCTCGGGACTAGCGGGCCTCCAAGAGACCCAGTACTTC	CASSSGLAGLQETQYF
NA	TRBV19	NA	TRBJ2-1	TGTGCCAGTAGTCCCCAGAGCTACAATGAGCAGTTCTTC	CASSPQSYNEQFF